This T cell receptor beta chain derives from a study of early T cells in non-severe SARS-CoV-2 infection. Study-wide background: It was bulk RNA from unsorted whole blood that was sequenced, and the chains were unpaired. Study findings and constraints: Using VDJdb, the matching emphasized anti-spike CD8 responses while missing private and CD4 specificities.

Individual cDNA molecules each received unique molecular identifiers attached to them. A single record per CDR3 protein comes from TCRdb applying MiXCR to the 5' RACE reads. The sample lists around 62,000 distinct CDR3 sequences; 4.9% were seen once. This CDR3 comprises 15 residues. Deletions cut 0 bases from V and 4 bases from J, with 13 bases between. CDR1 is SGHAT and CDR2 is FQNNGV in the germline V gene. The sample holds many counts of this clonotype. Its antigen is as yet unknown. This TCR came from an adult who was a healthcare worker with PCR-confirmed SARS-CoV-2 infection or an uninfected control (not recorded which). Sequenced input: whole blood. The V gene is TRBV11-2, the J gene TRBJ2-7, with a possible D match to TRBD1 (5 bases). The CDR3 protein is CASSLDRGMGYEQYF. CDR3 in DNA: TGTGCCAGCAGCTTAGATAGGGGTATGGGTTACGAGCAGTACTTC.